A selection of T cell receptor beta chains follows, all from one sample in a study of CD8 T cells in Susac syndrome. TCRdb re-derived calls from the immunoSEQ multiplex PCR reads in MiXCR, one entry per CDR3 protein. This sample carries fewer than 350,000 distinct CDR3 sequences, roughly 85% of them seen once, and the ten largest clones take 0.21%. Sample: CD8+ T cells from PBMCs. The receptors derive from a human donor with multiple sclerosis. Both conserved end residues are part of each CDR3.

j_gene: TRBJ2-7
v_gene: TRBV4-2
CDR3aa: CASSPGTGGSEQYF

j_gene: TRBJ2-1
v_gene: TRBV19
CDR3aa: CASSIDRSTGGYEQFF

j_gene: TRBJ2-2
v_gene: TRBV6-1
CDR3aa: CASSEVQGAYGELFF

j_gene: TRBJ2-7
v_gene: TRBV5-6
CDR3aa: CASSAGDFLHYEQYF

j_gene: TRBJ2-7
v_gene: TRBV7-9
CDR3aa: CASSPLARDEQYF

j_gene: TRBJ2-7
v_gene: TRBV7-6
CDR3aa: CASSLPGGYEQYF

j_gene: TRBJ2-1
v_gene: TRBV12-2
CDR3aa: CASRLRSGGGEQFF

j_gene: TRBJ2-7
v_gene: TRBV29-1
CDR3aa: CSVAPSGQEQYF

j_gene: TRBJ2-1
v_gene: TRBV6-5
CDR3aa: CASIPAIGFNEQFF

j_gene: TRBJ1-6
v_gene: TRBV28
CDR3aa: CASSPPGQPNSPLHF

j_gene: TRBJ2-6
v_gene: TRBV4-1
CDR3aa: CASSLSALSGANVLTF

j_gene: TRBJ2-1
v_gene: TRBV7-3
CDR3aa: CASSLTGLSSHEPYNEQFF

j_gene: TRBJ2-7
v_gene: TRBV27
CDR3aa: CASSYQVSSEQYF

j_gene: TRBJ2-7
v_gene: TRBV6-5
CDR3aa: CASSLGGTSYEQYF

j_gene: TRBJ1-2
v_gene: TRBV4-3
CDR3aa: CASSQDFRTGGYGYTF

j_gene: TRBJ2-3
v_gene: TRBV6-5
CDR3aa: CASSYLDHTDTQYF

j_gene: TRBJ2-2
v_gene: TRBV4-1
CDR3aa: CASSQDRAQSGELFF

j_gene: TRBJ2-3
v_gene: TRBV29-1
CDR3aa: CSFRRTSEGTDTQYF

j_gene: TRBJ2-4
v_gene: TRBV7-9
CDR3aa: CASSLAGGRPGKNIQYF

j_gene: TRBJ2-7
v_gene: TRBV27
CDR3aa: CASSLWTSGTSYEQYF

j_gene: TRBJ2-7
v_gene: TRBV13
CDR3aa: CASSLRDSREQYF

j_gene: TRBJ1-1
v_gene: TRBV12-3/TRBV12-4
CDR3aa: CASSLGRDWWAFF

j_gene: TRBJ1-2
v_gene: TRBV6-2/TRBV6-3
CDR3aa: CASSYSTRLYGYTF

j_gene: TRBJ1-1
v_gene: TRBV4-1
CDR3aa: CASSPGSATEAFF

j_gene: TRBJ2-1
v_gene: TRBV27
CDR3aa: CASSIISSLGSSYNEQFF

j_gene: TRBJ2-1
v_gene: TRBV20-1
CDR3aa: CSASPSGRAVLNEQFF

j_gene: TRBJ2-1
v_gene: TRBV15
CDR3aa: CATSTGTSGSHNEQFF

j_gene: TRBJ2-1
v_gene: TRBV6-5
CDR3aa: CASRGLAGPYNEQFF

j_gene: TRBJ2-3
v_gene: TRBV6-1
CDR3aa: CASRNPAGQATHTDTQYF

j_gene: TRBJ2-6
v_gene: TRBV25-1
CDR3aa: CASSNSEGYGANVLTF

j_gene: TRBJ2-1
v_gene: TRBV19
CDR3aa: CASSIWSLQRLSYNEQFF

j_gene: TRBJ2-1
v_gene: TRBV4-3
CDR3aa: CASSHLSGQFDNEQFF

j_gene: TRBJ1-1
v_gene: TRBV4-3
CDR3aa: CASSQASGNTEAFF

j_gene: TRBJ2-2
v_gene: TRBV5-4
CDR3aa: CASSLATGVSTGELFF

j_gene: TRBJ2-2
v_gene: TRBV27
CDR3aa: CASSFVPNTGELFF

j_gene: TRBJ2-2
v_gene: TRBV24-1
CDR3aa: CATSDPDRAGTGELFF

j_gene: TRBJ2-2
v_gene: TRBV7-6
CDR3aa: CASSFFPDGTLGELFF

j_gene: TRBJ1-4
v_gene: TRBV4-3
CDR3aa: CASSQDPGTTNEKLFF

j_gene: TRBJ1-2
v_gene: TRBV20-1
CDR3aa: CSAENGASDGYTF

j_gene: TRBJ1-2
v_gene: TRBV7-9
CDR3aa: CASSTSLQGADYGYTF

j_gene: TRBJ1-5
v_gene: TRBV5-4
CDR3aa: CASSFWGNQPQHF

j_gene: TRBJ2-7
v_gene: TRBV7-2
CDR3aa: CASSLEGRGYSYEQYF

j_gene: TRBJ1-1
v_gene: TRBV21-1
CDR3aa: CASSKTEAFF

j_gene: TRBJ1-1
v_gene: TRBV7-9
CDR3aa: CASSFNPSAEAFF

j_gene: TRBJ2-7
v_gene: TRBV2
CDR3aa: CASSGREQSLAGGSEQYF

j_gene: TRBJ2-1
v_gene: TRBV27
CDR3aa: CASSYEVYNEQFF

j_gene: TRBJ2-5
v_gene: TRBV18
CDR3aa: CASSLTGTWETQYF